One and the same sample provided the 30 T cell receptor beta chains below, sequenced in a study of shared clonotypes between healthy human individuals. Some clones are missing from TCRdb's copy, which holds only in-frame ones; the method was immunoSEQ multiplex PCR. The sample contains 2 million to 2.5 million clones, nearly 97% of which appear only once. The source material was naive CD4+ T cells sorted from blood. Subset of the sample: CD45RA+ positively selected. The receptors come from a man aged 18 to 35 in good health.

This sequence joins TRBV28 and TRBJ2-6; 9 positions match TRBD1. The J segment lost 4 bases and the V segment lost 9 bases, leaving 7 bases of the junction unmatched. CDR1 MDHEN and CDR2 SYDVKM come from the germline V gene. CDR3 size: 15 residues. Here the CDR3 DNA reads TGTGCCAGTCAACAGGGGGCGCTGGGGGCCAACGTCCTGACTTTC. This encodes CASQQGALGANVLTF.

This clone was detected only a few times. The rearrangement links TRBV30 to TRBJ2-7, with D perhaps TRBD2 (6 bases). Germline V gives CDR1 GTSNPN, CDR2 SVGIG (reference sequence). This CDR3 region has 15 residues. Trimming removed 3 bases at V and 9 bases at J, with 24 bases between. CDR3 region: CAWSHGTLILRGQYF. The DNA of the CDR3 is TGTGCCTGGAGCCACGGGACTCTCATCCTACGGGGGCAGTACTTC.

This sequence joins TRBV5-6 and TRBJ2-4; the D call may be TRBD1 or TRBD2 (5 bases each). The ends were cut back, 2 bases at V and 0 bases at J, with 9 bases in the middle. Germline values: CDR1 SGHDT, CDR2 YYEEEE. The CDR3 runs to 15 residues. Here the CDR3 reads CASSFRGLAKNIQYF. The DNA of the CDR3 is TGTGCCAGCAGCTTCCGGGGCCTAGCCAAAAACATTCAGTACTTC.

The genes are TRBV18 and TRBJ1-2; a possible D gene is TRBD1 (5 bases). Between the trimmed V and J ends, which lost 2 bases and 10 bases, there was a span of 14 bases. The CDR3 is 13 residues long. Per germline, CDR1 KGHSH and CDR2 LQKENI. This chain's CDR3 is CASSPGDGVAYTF. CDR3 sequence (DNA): TGTGCCAGCTCACCAGGGGACGGGGTGGCCTACACCTTC.

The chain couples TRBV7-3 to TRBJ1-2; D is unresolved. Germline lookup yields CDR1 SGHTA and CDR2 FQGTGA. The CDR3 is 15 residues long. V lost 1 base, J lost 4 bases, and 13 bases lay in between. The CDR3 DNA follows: TGTGCCAGCAGCTTAAGTGGAGGGATGGGCTATGGCTACACCTTC. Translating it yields CASSLSGGMGYGYTF.

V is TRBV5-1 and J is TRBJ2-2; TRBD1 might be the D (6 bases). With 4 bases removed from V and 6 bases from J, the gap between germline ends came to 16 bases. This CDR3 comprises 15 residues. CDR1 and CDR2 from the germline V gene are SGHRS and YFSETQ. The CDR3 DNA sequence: TGCGCCAGCAGCATAGACAGGCGGGCGGCCGGGGAGCTGTTTTTT. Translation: CASSIDRRAAGELFF.

CDR3: CASRSGGAVADTQYF. CDR3 coding DNA: TGTGCCAGCAGAAGCGGGGGGGCCGTGGCAGATACGCAGTATTTT. The chain carries TRBV28 and TRBJ2-3; 10 bases line up with TRBD2. Germline CDR1 and CDR2: MDHEN and SYDVKM. Germline trimming cut 6 bases from V and 4 bases from J; bases unmatched to any gene: 7. The CDR3 has 15 residues.

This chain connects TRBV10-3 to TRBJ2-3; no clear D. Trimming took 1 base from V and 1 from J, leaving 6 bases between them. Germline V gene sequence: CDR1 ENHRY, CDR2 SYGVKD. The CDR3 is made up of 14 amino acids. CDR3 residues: CAISEYGGTDTQYF. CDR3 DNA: TGTGCCATCAGTGAGTACGGCGGCACAGATACGCAGTATTTT.

This chain's CDR3 is CASSQSTGELFF. Here the CDR3 DNA reads TGTGCCAGCAGTCAGAGCACCGGGGAGCTGTTTTTT. The chain combines TRBV9 with TRBJ2-2; D remains ambiguous. Germline V gene lookup returns CDR1 SGDLS and CDR2 YYNGEE. The CDR3 sequence is 12 residues long. Deletions cut 5 bases from V and 4 bases from J, with 6 bases between.

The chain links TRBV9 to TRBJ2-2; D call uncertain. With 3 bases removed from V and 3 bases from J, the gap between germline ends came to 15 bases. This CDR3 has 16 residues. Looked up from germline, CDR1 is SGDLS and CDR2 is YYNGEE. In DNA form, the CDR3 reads TGTGCCAGCAGCGGGGTGGCAAGACCCGACACCGGGGAGCTGTTTTTT. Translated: CASSGVARPDTGELFF.

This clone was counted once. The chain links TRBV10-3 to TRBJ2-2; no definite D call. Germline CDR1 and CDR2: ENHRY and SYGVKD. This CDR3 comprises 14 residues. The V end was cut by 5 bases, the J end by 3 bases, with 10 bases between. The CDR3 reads CAISTLQYTGELFF. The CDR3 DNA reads TGTGCCATCAGTACCCTACAGTACACCGGGGAGCTGTTTTTT.

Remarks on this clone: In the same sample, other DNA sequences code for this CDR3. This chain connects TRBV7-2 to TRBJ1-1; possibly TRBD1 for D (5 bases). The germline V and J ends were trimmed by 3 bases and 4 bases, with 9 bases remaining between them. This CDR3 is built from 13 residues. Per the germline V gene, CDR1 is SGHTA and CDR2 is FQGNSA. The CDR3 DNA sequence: TGTGCCAGCAGCTTTTCAGGGACCACTGAAGCTTTCTTT. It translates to CASSFSGTTEAFF.

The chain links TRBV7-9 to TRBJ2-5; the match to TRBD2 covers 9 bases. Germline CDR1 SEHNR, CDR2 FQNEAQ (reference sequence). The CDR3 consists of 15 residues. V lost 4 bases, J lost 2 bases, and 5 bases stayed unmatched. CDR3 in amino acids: CASSWGLALQETQYF. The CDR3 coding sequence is TGTGCCAGCAGCTGGGGACTAGCTCTACAAGAGACCCAGTACTTC.

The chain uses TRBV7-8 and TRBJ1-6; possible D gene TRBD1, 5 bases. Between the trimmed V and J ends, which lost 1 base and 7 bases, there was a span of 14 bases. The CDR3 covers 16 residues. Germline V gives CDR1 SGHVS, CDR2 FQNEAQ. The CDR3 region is CASSLGQTRGNSPLHF. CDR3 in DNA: TGTGCCAGCAGCTTAGGACAAACAAGGGGCAATTCACCCCTCCACTTT.

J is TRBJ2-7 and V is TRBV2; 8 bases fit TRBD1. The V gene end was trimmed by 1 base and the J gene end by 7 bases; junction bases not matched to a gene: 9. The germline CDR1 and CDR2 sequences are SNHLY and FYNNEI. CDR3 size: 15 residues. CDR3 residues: CASSEVGQGTGEQYF. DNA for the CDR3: TGTGCCAGCAGTGAAGTCGGCCAGGGGACAGGTGAGCAGTACTTC.

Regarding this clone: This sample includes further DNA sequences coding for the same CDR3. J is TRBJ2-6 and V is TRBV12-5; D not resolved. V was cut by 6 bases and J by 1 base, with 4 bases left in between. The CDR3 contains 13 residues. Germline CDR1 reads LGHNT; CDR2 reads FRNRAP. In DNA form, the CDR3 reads TGTGCTAGTGGGGCGTCTGGGGCCAACGTCCTGACTTTC. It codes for CASGASGANVLTF.

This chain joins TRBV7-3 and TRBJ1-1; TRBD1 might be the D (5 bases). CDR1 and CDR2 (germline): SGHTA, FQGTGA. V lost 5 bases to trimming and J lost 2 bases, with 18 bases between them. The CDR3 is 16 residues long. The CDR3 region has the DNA TGTGCCAGCAGCCCCGATGGGGGAGTCGGAAACACTGAAGCTTTCTTT. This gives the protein CASSPDGGVGNTEAFF.

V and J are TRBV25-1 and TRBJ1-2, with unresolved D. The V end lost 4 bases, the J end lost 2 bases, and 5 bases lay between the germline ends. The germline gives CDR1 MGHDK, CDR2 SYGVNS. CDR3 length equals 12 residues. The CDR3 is CASSGLNYGYTF. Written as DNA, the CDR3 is TGTGCCAGCAGTGGGTTGAACTATGGCTACACCTTC.

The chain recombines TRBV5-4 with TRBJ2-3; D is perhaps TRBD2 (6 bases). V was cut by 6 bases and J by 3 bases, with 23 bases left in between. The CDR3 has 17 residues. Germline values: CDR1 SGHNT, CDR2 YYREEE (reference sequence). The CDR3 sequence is CASTKLPRREKTDTQYF. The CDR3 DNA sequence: TGTGCCAGCACTAAACTCCCTCGGCGGGAAAAGACAGATACGCAGTATTTT.

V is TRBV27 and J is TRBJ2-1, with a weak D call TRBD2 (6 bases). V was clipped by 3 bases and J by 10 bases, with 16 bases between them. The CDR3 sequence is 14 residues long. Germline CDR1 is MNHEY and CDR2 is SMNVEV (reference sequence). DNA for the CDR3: TGTGCCAGCAGTTTGAACGCCGCGGGATCAGAGCAGTTCTTC. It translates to CASSLNAAGSEQFF.

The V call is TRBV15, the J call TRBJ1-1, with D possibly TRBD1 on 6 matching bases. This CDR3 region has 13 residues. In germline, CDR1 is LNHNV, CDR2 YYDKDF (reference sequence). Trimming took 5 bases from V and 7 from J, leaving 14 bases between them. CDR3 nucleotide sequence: TGTGCCACCAGCTTCAGACAGGAAGGTGAAGCTTTCTTT. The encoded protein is CATSFRQEGEAFF.

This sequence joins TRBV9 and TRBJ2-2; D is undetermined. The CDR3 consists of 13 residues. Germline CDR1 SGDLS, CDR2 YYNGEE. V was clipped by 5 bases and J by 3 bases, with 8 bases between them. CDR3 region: CASSNGYTGELFF. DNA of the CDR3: TGTGCCAGCAGTAACGGGTACACCGGGGAGCTGTTTTTT.

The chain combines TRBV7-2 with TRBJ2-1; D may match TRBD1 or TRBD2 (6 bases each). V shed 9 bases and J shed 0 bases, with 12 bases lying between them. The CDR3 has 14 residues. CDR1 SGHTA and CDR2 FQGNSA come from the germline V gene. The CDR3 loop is CASGGGGSYNEQFF. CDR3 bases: TGTGCCAGTGGAGGGGGTGGCTCCTACAATGAGCAGTTCTTC.

The CDR3 reads CASSRDLYGYTF. The DNA for the CDR3 is TGCGCCAGCAGTAGGGACCTCTATGGCTACACCTTC. V gene TRBV5-1 combines with J gene TRBJ1-2; tentatively, D is TRBD1 (5 bases). Per the germline V gene, CDR1 is SGHRS and CDR2 is YFSETQ. The CDR3 runs 12 residues. The V gene lost 5 bases and the J gene lost 4 bases, with 9 bases spanning the gap.

DNA for the CDR3: TGTGCCAGTCAGGGGGATCCGGTTCGGGTCGGCAATCAGCCCCAGCATTTT. This encodes CASQGDPVRVGNQPQHF. The chain uses TRBV19 and TRBJ1-5; TRBD1 agrees at 7 bases. V gave up 8 bases and J gave up 2 bases; unmatched junction bases: 15. The CDR3 sequence is 17 residues long. The germline V gene has CDR1 LNHDA and CDR2 SQIVND (reference sequence). Supplemented by reference TRBV19 and TRBJ1-5, the full variable domain reads DGGITQSPKYLFRKEGQNVTLSCEQNLNHDAMYWYRQDPGQGLRLIYYSQIVNDFQKGDIAEGYSVSREKKESFPLTVTSAQKNPTAFYLCASQGDPVRVGNQPQHFGDGTRLSIL.

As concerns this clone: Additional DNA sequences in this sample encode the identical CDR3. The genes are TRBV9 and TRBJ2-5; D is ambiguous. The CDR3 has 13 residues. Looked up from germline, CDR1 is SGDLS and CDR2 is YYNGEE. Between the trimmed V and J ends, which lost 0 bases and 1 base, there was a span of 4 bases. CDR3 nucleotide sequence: TGTGCCAGCAGCGTAGTACCCCAAGAGACCCAGTACTTC. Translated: CASSVVPQETQYF.

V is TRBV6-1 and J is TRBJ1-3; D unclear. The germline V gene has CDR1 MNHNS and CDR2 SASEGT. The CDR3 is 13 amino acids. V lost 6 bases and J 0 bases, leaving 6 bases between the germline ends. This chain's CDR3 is CASRQNSGNTIYF. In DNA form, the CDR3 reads TGTGCCAGCAGACAAAACTCTGGAAACACCATATATTTT.

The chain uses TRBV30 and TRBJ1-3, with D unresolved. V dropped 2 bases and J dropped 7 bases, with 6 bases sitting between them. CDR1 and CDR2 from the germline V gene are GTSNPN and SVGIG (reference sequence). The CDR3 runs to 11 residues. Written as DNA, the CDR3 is TGTGCCTGGAGTTACTGGAACACCATATATTTT. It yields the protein CAWSYWNTIYF.

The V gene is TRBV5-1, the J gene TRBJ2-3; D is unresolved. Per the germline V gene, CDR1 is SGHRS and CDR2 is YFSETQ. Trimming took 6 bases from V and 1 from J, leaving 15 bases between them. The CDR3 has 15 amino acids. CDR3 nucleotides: TGCGCCAGCACCGAAACGGGCCTCCGCACAGATACGCAGTATTTT. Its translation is CASTETGLRTDTQYF. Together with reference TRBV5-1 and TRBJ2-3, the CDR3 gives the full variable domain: KAGVTQTPRYLIKTRGQQVTLSCSPISGHRSVSWYQQTPGQGLQFLFEYFSETQRNKGNFPGRFSGRQFSNSRSEMNVSTLELGDSALYLCASTETGLRTDTQYFGPGTRLTVL.

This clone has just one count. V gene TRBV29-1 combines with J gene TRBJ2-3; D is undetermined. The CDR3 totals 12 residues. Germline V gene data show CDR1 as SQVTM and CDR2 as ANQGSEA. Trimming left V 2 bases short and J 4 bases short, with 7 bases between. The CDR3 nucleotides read TGCAGCGTTGAAAAAGCGTCAGATACGCAGTATTTT. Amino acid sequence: CSVEKASDTQYF.